This T cell receptor (beta chain) was identified during a study of vaccination effects on CD4 cells after COVID-19. Assay used: immunoSEQ multiplex PCR; TCRdb lists only in-frame clones, some missing. There are approximately 54,000 clones in the sample; 80% occur only once, and 2% to 3% lies in the top ten. In regard to this clone: The antigen is undetermined.

This CDR3 is 13 amino acids long. The V gene lost 2 bases and the J gene lost 7 bases, with 12 bases spanning the gap. Germline CDR1 MNHEY, CDR2 SVGAGI. The ViraFEST assay expanded antigen-specific CD4+ T cells with viral peptide pools before sequencing. The culture ran for less than 12 days, and then CD4+ T cells were isolated. This specimen consisted of CD4+ T cells from PBMCs cultured with HCoV-229E spike peptides, obtained before COVID-19 vaccination. This receptor was obtained from a human donor who received a COVID-19 vaccine. The chain has TRBV6-5 and TRBJ2-7, with TRBD1 as a possible D gene (7 bases). For the CDR3, the DNA is TGTGCCAGCAGTTACCGTCAGGGGGGTGAGCAGTACGTC. Its translation is CASSYRQGGEQYV.